This T cell receptor beta chain was recorded in a study of T-cell memory formation after mild COVID-19. The study, taken as a whole, reports: The CD4+ clones that contracted clustered mainly within CM and EM, and the CD8+ clones concentrated in EMRA. Confirmation was lacking for SARS-CoV-2 specificity of second-wave clones that peaked on day 37.

With regard to this clonotype: Its antigen is currently unknown.

TCRdb reprocessed the 5' RACE reads with MiXCR, giving one entry per CDR3 protein. The repertoire holds 250,000 to 300,000 distinct CDR3 sequences, with roughly 16% as singletons. The sequence came from a man in his late teens or twenties who had mild COVID-19 (a few samples of this study predate the infection). Cell type and time point are not known. Sample: PBMCs or a T cell subset sorted from them (not recorded which).

CDR3 in DNA: TGTGCCACCAGCAAAGAGGGGGGATCCTACGAGCAGTACTTC. It translates to CATSKEGGSYEQYF. The rearrangement links TRBV15 to TRBJ2-7; possibly TRBD1 or TRBD2 for D (6 bases each). In germline, CDR1 is LNHNV, CDR2 YYDKDF (reference sequence). V lost 4 bases to trimming and J lost 1 base, with 11 bases between them. The CDR3 extends over 14 amino acids.